A single sample gave rise to the 31 T cell receptor beta chains below, sequenced in a study of OX40 agonist ivuxolimab in advanced cancers. The repertoire was sequenced with immunoSEQ multiplex PCR; TCRdb's copy has only in-frame clones and lacks some. Among around 70,000 clones listed, 82% were seen once. Material: CD4+ or CD8+ T cells sorted from blood, obtained in a trial of the OX40 agonist ivuxolimab. The receptors were gathered from an adult with an advanced solid tumor such as melanoma, head and neck, liver or kidney cancer.

The chain links TRBV18 to TRBJ1-4, with unresolved D. The CDR3 is 14 amino acids. Germline lookup yields CDR1 KGHSH and CDR2 LQKENI. The ends were cut back, 3 bases at V and 0 bases at J, with 5 bases in the middle. CDR3 sequence reads: CASSPSATNEKLFF. The CDR3 DNA reads TGTGCCAGCTCACCTAGCGCAACTAATGAAAAACTGTTTTTT. The full variable domain, its missing parts supplied by reference TRBV18 and TRBJ1-4, is NAGVMQNPRHLVRRRGQEARLRCSPMKGHSHVYWYRQLPEEGLKFMVYLQKENIIDESGMPKERFSAEFPKEGPSILRIQQVVRGDSAAYFCASSPSATNEKLFFGSGTQLSVL.

This clone occurred a few times. CDR3 coding DNA: TGTGCCAGTAGCCGGACAGGGGGCGATCAGCCCCAGCATTTT. This sequence encodes CASSRTGGDQPQHF. The chain joins TRBV19 to TRBJ1-5; 11 bases are a match to TRBD1. The V and J ends lost 6 bases and 5 bases, in that order; junction bases with no gene match: 3. In germline, CDR1 is LNHDA, CDR2 SQIVND (reference sequence). This CDR3 comprises 14 residues.

This clone was seen more than once but under ten times. This chain connects TRBV2 to TRBJ1-6; no firm D call. Trimming removed 0 bases from V and 9 bases from J, with 6 bases in between. Germline CDR1 is SNHLY and CDR2 is FYNNEI. The CDR3 loop spans 13 amino acids. CDR3: CASSEADGSPLHF. DNA for the CDR3: TGTGCCAGCAGTGAAGCGGATGGTTCACCCCTCCACTTT.

The chain has TRBV11-2 and TRBJ2-7; 10 bases agree with TRBD1. Trimming removed 5 bases from V and 4 bases from J; junction bases left unmatched: 5. The CDR3 is made up of 14 amino acids. In germline, CDR1 is SGHAT, CDR2 FQNNGV. The CDR3 DNA reads TGTGCCAGCAGCACTTGGGACAGGGGTTACGAGCAGTACTTC. Protein product: CASSTWDRGYEQYF.

CDR3: CASSRVVQADTQYF. CDR3 DNA: TGTGCCAGCAGCCGGGTCGTTCAGGCAGATACGCAGTATTTT. This sequence joins TRBV5-6 and TRBJ2-3; the D is unclear. This CDR3 comprises 14 residues. V dropped 4 bases and J dropped 4 bases, with 13 bases sitting between them. CDR1 is SGHDT, CDR2 YYEEEE, per germline.

The rearrangement uses TRBV5-4 and TRBJ2-1; D not resolved. CDR1 is SGHNT and CDR2 is YYREEE in the germline V gene (reference sequence). The CDR3 runs 14 residues. Trimming took 4 bases from V and 7 from J, leaving 15 bases between them. The CDR3 DNA sequence: TGTGCCAGCAGCCAAGGGTCTAGGCAAAATGAGCAGTTCTTC. This gives the protein CASSQGSRQNEQFF.

This chain connects TRBV6-1 to TRBJ1-2; TRBD1 aligns across 7 bases. Germline CDR1 MNHNS, CDR2 SASEGT. Trimming cost V 6 bases and J 8 bases; bases outside gene matches: 9. This CDR3 comprises 13 residues. The CDR3 region is CASRVTGVRGYTF. CDR3 sequence (DNA): TGTGCCAGCAGAGTTACAGGGGTTCGAGGCTACACCTTC.

With regard to this clone: The sample holds other DNA sequences that translate to the same CDR3. The chain has TRBV6-6 and TRBJ1-1; TRBD1 matches at 7 bases. The CDR3 spans 13 residues. V was clipped by 5 bases and J by 5 bases; unmatched bases: 5. Germline loops: CDR1 MNHNY, CDR2 SVGAGI (reference sequence). CDR3 sequence: CASSTNRGTEAFF. The CDR3 DNA reads TGTGCCAGCAGTACGAACAGGGGAACTGAAGCTTTCTTT.

The J gene is TRBJ1-5, the V gene TRBV5-1; maybe TRBD1 (6 bases). Germline loops: CDR1 SGHRS, CDR2 YFSETQ. The CDR3 is 14 residues long. Trimming removed 4 bases from V and 5 bases from J, with 13 bases in between. This CDR3 reads CASSPLGGYQPQHF. In nucleotides, the CDR3 is TGCGCCAGCAGCCCATTAGGGGGGTATCAGCCCCAGCATTTT.

V and J are TRBV5-1 and TRBJ2-7; 11 positions match TRBD1. The CDR3 spans 15 residues. Germline lookup yields CDR1 SGHRS and CDR2 YFSETQ. With V trimmed by 3 bases and J by 12 bases, 14 bases remained unmatched. The CDR3: CASSSIGGQGVSTYF. The CDR3 bases are TGCGCCAGCAGCTCGATCGGGGGACAGGGGGTTTCAACGTACTTC. Combining the CDR3 with reference TRBV5-1 and TRBJ2-7 gives the whole variable domain KAGVTQTPRYLIKTRGQQVTLSCSPISGHRSVSWYQQTPGQGLQFLFEYFSETQRNKGNFPGRFSGRQFSNSRSEMNVSTLELGDSALYLCASSSIGGQGVSTYFGPGTRLTVT.

The gene calls are TRBV27 and TRBJ2-3; 12 bases match TRBD2. V was clipped by 6 bases and J by 5 bases; unmatched bases: 0. This CDR3 has 13 amino acids. CDR1 MNHEY and CDR2 SMNVEV come from the germline V gene (reference sequence). CDR3 bases: TGTGCCAGCAGACTAGCGGGGGGAGATACGCAGTATTTT. It translates to CASRLAGGDTQYF.

This chain links TRBV19 with TRBJ1-1; unclear D gene. V lost 1 base and J lost 0, with 9 bases in between. Per germline, CDR1 LNHDA and CDR2 SQIVND (reference sequence). The CDR3 runs 15 residues. The CDR3: CASSIVGLLNTEAFF. The CDR3 DNA reads TGTGCCAGTAGTATAGTTGGGCTCCTGAACACTGAAGCTTTCTTT. Using reference TRBV19 and TRBJ1-1 for the parts outside the CDR3, the full variable domain is DGGITQSPKYLFRKEGQNVTLSCEQNLNHDAMYWYRQDPGQGLRLIYYSQIVNDFQKGDIAEGYSVSREKKESFPLTVTSAQKNPTAFYLCASSIVGLLNTEAFFGQGTRLTVV.

This clone came up once. The chain is built from TRBV7-3 and TRBJ2-2; 11 bases map to TRBD2. Per the germline V gene, CDR1 is SGHTA and CDR2 is FQGTGA. CDR3 length equals 16 residues. With 5 bases clipped from V and 5 bases from J, the junction kept 7 bases outside the gene matches. The CDR3 DNA reads TGTGCCAGCAGCCTTTCCGGGACTAGCGGAACCGGGGAGCTGTTTTTT. Translated, it gives CASSLSGTSGTGELFF.

This chain connects TRBV7-2 to TRBJ2-3, with unresolved D. The CDR3 covers 13 residues. Trimming stripped 5 bases from V and 6 bases from J, with 12 bases between. Looked up from germline, CDR1 is SGHTA and CDR2 is FQGNSA. Here the CDR3 DNA reads TGTGCCAGCAGCCCCGTCCGTTACGATACGCAGTATTTT. It codes for CASSPVRYDTQYF.

CDR3 residues: CASRNTGAVETQYF. The DNA for the CDR3 is TGTGCCAGCAGAAATACAGGGGCTGTAGAGACCCAGTACTTC. V is TRBV2 and J is TRBJ2-5, with 7 bases identical to TRBD1. Germline V gives CDR1 SNHLY, CDR2 FYNNEI. There are 14 residues in the CDR3. Germline trimming cut 6 bases from V and 4 bases from J; bases unmatched to any gene: 8.

This chain links TRBV28 with TRBJ1-2; the D is unclear. Between the trimmed V and J ends, which lost 4 bases and 4 bases, there was a span of 4 bases. Germline values: CDR1 MDHEN, CDR2 SYDVKM. The CDR3 totals 11 residues. CDR3 in DNA: TGTGCCAGCAGTTCAGGCTATGGCTACACCTTC. It specifies CASSSGYGYTF.

The chain has TRBV28 and TRBJ1-1; D unclear. With 4 bases removed from V and 3 bases from J, the gap between germline ends came to 9 bases. Germline V lookup: CDR1 MDHEN, CDR2 SYDVKM. The CDR3 is 13 amino acids. The CDR3 sequence: CASSSQIDTEAFF. For the CDR3, the DNA is TGTGCCAGCAGTTCTCAAATTGACACTGAAGCTTTCTTT.

This sequence joins TRBV6-9 and TRBJ2-5, with 10 bases that match TRBD2. V trimming: 6 bases; J trimming: 2 bases; junction bases outside the gene matches: 18. The CDR3 runs to 19 residues. Germline CDR1 is MNHGY and CDR2 is SVAAGI. The CDR3 spells CASRPIGDSGRPNQETQYF. DNA for the CDR3: TGTGCCAGCAGACCGATCGGGGATAGCGGGAGGCCAAATCAAGAGACCCAGTACTTC.

The rearrangement joins TRBV11-3 to TRBJ2-1; 8 bases map to TRBD2. The germline V gene has CDR1 SGHNT and CDR2 YENEEA. V lost 1 base to trimming and J lost 10 bases; unmatched junction nucleotides: 3. CDR3 length: 13 residues. The CDR3 loop is CASSLGRLAEQFF. CDR3 sequence (DNA): TGTGCCAGCAGCTTAGGGCGACTAGCGGAGCAGTTCTTC.

The chain combines TRBV19 with TRBJ1-4; possibly TRBD1 for D (5 bases). Trimming left V 7 bases short and J 6 bases short, with 12 bases between. This CDR3 has 13 amino acids. Germline assignment: CDR1 LNHDA and CDR2 SQIVND (reference sequence). In DNA, the CDR3 is TGTGCCAGTACGCGAGGGGCGGATGAAAAACTGTTTTTT. It is translated as CASTRGADEKLFF.

The rearrangement links TRBV28 to TRBJ2-5, with 12 nucleotides matching TRBD2. The V gene's germline CDR1 is MDHEN and CDR2 SYDVKM. This CDR3 is 15 amino acids long. The V and J ends lost 7 bases and 5 bases, in that order; junction bases with no gene match: 8. CDR3: CASNFGLAGYETQYF. The CDR3 coding sequence is TGTGCCAGCAACTTCGGACTAGCGGGATACGAGACCCAGTACTTC. Full variable domain (outside the CDR3, taken from reference TRBV28 and TRBJ2-5): DVKVTQSSRYLVKRTGEKVFLECVQDMDHENMFWYRQDPGLGLRLIYFSYDVKMKEKGDIPEGYSVSREKKERFSLILESASTNQTSMYLCASNFGLAGYETQYFGPGTRLLVL.

The chain links TRBV4-2 to TRBJ2-3; D may match TRBD1 or TRBD2 (5 bases each). The V gene's germline CDR1 is LGHNA and CDR2 YNFKEQ. The CDR3 totals 14 residues. The V end was cut by 5 bases, the J end by 6 bases, with 15 bases between. The CDR3, as DNA: TGTGCCAGCAGCTCCCGGGACCCACAGGATACGCAGTATTTT. Translating gives CASSSRDPQDTQYF.

This rearrangement joins TRBV6-5 to TRBJ2-1, with TRBD2 as a possible D gene (6 bases). V gave up 7 bases and J gave up 12 bases, with 13 bases separating them. Per germline, CDR1 MNHEY and CDR2 SVGAGI. This CDR3 contains 11 residues. The CDR3 sequence: CASTSGGRQFF. The CDR3 DNA reads TGTGCCAGCACCTCCGGGGGAAGGCAGTTCTTC.

The chain uses TRBV7-9 and TRBJ2-3; D might be TRBD1 or TRBD2, each matching 5 bases. The V end lost 2 bases, the J end lost 3 bases, and 12 bases lay between the germline ends. Per germline, CDR1 SEHNR and CDR2 FQNEAQ (reference sequence). This CDR3 is built from 15 residues. The CDR3 spells CASSLLVGTTDTQYF. The CDR3 region has the DNA TGTGCCAGCAGCTTATTGGTGGGGACGACAGATACGCAGTATTTT. Filled out from reference TRBV7-9 and TRBJ2-3, the complete variable domain reads DTGVSQNPRHKITKRGQNVTFRCDPISEHNRLYWYRQTLGQGPEFLTYFQNEAQLEKSRLLSDRFSAERPKGSFSTLEIQRTEQGDSAMYLCASSLLVGTTDTQYFGPGTRLTVL.

V and J are TRBV27 and TRBJ1-5; D remains unclear. This CDR3 has 13 residues. The V gene's germline CDR1 is MNHEY and CDR2 SMNVEV (reference sequence). Deletions cut 8 bases from V and 5 bases from J, with 13 bases between. The CDR3 protein is CASGKEAYQPQHF. For the CDR3, the DNA is TGTGCCAGCGGTAAGGAAGCCTATCAGCCCCAGCATTTT.

This rearrangement joins TRBV27 to TRBJ1-1, with 7 bases matching TRBD1. J gave up 0 bases and V 2 bases, and 6 bases lay outside the gene matches. This CDR3 is built from 16 residues. Looked up from germline, CDR1 is MNHEY and CDR2 is SMNVEV (reference sequence). Here the CDR3 DNA reads TGTGCCAGCAGTTTAAACCCGGGACAGATGAACACTGAAGCTTTCTTT. The encoded protein is CASSLNPGQMNTEAFF.

In its sample, this clone was seen once. This rearrangement joins TRBV5-4 to TRBJ2-3; possible D gene TRBD1, 6 bases. The CDR3 is 11 amino acids. CDR1 is SGHNT, CDR2 YYREEE, per germline (reference sequence). Trimming took off 7 bases at V and 5 bases at J, with 8 bases between the two ends. The CDR3 is CASLGGDTQYF. For the CDR3, the DNA is TGTGCCAGCCTAGGGGGAGATACGCAGTATTTT.

This clone was counted once. The J gene is TRBJ2-3, the V gene TRBV7-9; D is perhaps TRBD2 (6 bases). The germline gives CDR1 SEHNR, CDR2 FQNEAQ (reference sequence). The CDR3 consists of 16 residues. V lost 0 bases and J 6 bases, leaving 16 bases between the germline ends. This chain's CDR3 is CASSLARLGGTDTQYF. The CDR3, as DNA: TGTGCCAGCAGCTTAGCGAGGTTGGGGGGTACCGATACGCAGTATTTT.

This sequence joins TRBV28 and TRBJ2-5; a possible D gene is TRBD1 (6 bases). The V and J ends lost 5 bases and 7 bases respectively, with 14 bases between them. Germline V lookup: CDR1 MDHEN, CDR2 SYDVKM. The CDR3 extends over 13 amino acids. In nucleotides, the CDR3 is TGTGCCAGCAGTCCCCAGCTAGGGGGGACCCAGTACTTC. Its translation is CASSPQLGGTQYF.

The genes are TRBV2 and TRBJ1-2; D remains unclear. Per germline, CDR1 SNHLY and CDR2 FYNNEI. The V end lost 3 bases, the J end lost 8 bases, and 13 bases lay between the germline ends. This CDR3 is built from 13 residues. Here the CDR3 reads CASSDSGSVGYTF. The CDR3 region has the DNA TGTGCCAGCAGTGATTCGGGGAGTGTGGGCTACACCTTC.

This chain links TRBV6-1 with TRBJ1-2; the D is unclear. The CDR3 extends over 11 amino acids. V was clipped by 8 bases and J by 4 bases, with 8 bases between them. Germline assignment: CDR1 MNHNS and CDR2 SASEGT. The CDR3 spells CASGDVYGYTF. DNA of the CDR3: TGTGCCAGCGGGGATGTCTATGGCTACACCTTC.